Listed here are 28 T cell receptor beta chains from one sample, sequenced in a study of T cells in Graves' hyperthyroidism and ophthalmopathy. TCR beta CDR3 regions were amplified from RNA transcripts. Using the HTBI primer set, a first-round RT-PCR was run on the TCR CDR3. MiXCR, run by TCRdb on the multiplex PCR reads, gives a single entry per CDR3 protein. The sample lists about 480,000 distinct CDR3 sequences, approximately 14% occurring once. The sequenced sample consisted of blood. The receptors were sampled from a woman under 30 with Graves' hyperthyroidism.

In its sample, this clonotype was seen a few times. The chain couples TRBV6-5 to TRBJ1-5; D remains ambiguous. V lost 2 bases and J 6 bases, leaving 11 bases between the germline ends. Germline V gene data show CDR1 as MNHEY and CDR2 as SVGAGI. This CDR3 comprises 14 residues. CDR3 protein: CASSYTGVGQPQHF. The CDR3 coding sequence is TGTGCCAGCAGTTACACCGGGGTGGGTCAGCCCCAGCATTTT.

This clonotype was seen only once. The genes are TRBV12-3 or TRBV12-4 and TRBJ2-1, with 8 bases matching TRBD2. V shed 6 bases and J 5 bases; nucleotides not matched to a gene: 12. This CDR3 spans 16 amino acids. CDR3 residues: CASSEPGPAGDNEQFF. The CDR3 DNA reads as TGTGCCAGCAGCGAACCGGGACCAGCGGGAGACAATGAGCAGTTCTTC.

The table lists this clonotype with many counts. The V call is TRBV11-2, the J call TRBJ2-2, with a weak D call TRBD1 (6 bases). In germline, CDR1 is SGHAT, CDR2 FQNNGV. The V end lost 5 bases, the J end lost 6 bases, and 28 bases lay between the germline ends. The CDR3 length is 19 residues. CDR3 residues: CASSPQYQGRFSKSGELFF. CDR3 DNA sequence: TGTGCCAGCAGCCCCCAGTATCAGGGGCGGTTTTCGAAATCCGGGGAGCTGTTTTTT.

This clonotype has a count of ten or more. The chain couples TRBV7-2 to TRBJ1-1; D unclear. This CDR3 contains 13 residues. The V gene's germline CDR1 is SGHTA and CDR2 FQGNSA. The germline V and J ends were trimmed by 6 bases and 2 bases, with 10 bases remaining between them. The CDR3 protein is CASRIDSNTEAFF. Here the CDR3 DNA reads TGTGCCAGCAGAATAGATAGTAACACTGAAGCTTTCTTT.

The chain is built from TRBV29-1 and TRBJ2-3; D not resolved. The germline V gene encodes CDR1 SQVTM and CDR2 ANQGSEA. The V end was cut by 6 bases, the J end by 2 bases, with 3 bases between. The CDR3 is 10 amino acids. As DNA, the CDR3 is TGCAGCGTCCCCACAGATACGCAGTATTTT. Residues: CSVPTDTQYF.

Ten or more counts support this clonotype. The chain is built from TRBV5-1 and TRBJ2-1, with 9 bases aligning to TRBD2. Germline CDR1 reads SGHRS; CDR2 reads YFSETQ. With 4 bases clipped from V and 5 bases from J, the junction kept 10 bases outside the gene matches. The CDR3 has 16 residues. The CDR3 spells CASSPRGGRVNNEQFF. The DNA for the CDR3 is TGCGCCAGCAGCCCTCGAGGCGGGAGGGTTAACAATGAGCAGTTCTTC.

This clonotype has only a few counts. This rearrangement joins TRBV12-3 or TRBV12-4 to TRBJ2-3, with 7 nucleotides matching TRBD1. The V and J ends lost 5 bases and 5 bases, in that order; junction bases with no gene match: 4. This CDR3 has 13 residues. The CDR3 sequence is CASSRQGKDTQYF. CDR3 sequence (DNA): TGTGCCAGCAGTAGACAGGGTAAAGATACGCAGTATTTT.

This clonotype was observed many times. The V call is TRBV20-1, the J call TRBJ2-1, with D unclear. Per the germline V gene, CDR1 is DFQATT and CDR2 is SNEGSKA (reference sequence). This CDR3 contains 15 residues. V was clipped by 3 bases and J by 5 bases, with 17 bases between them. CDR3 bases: TGCAGTGCTAGTCCATACCCGGACCGTAACAATGAGCAGTTCTTC. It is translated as CSASPYPDRNNEQFF.

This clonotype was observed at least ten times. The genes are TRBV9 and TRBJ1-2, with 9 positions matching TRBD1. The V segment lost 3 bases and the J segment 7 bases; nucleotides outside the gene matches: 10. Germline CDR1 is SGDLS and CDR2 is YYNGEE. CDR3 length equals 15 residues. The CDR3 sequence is CASSAITGGAGGYTF. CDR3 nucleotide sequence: TGTGCCAGCAGCGCCATCACAGGGGGCGCGGGTGGCTACACCTTC.

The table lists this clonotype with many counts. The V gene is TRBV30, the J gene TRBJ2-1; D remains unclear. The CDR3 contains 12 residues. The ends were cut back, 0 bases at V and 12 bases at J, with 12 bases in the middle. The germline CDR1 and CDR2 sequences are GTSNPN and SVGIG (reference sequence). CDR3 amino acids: CAWSVGLTGQFF. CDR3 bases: TGTGCCTGGAGTGTAGGCCTCACCGGGCAGTTCTTC.

CDR3 region: CASSSPDNVLTF. DNA of the CDR3: TGTGCCAGCAGTTCCCCTGATAACGTCCTGACTTTC. The chain couples TRBV27 to TRBJ2-6; D uncertain. Germline V lookup: CDR1 MNHEY, CDR2 SMNVEV (reference sequence). This CDR3 region has 12 residues. V was cut by 4 bases and J by 10 bases, with 8 bases left in between.

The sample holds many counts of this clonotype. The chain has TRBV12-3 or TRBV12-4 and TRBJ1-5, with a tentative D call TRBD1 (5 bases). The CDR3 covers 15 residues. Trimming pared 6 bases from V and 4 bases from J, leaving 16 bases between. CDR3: CASRPMGVQNQPQHF. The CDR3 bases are TGTGCCAGCAGACCTATGGGGGTTCAGAATCAGCCCCAGCATTTT.

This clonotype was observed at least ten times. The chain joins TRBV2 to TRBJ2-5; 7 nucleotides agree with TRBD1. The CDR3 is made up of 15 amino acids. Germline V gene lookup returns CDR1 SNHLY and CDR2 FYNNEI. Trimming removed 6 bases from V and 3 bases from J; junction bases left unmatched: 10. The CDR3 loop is CASSPSDRVEETQYF. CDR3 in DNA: TGTGCCAGCAGCCCCTCCGACAGGGTGGAAGAGACCCAGTACTTC. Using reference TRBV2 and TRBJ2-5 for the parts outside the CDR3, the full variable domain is EPEVTQTPSHQVTQMGQEVILRCVPISNHLYFYWYRQILGQKVEFLVSFYNNEISEKSEIFDDQFSVERPDGSNFTLKIRSTKLEDSAMYFCASSPSDRVEETQYFGPGTRLLVL.

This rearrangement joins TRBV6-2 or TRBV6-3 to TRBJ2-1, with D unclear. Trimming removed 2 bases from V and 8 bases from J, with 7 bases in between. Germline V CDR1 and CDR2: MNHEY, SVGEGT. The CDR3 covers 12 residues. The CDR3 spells CASSYARDEQFF. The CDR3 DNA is TGTGCCAGCAGTTACGCCCGGGATGAGCAGTTCTTC.

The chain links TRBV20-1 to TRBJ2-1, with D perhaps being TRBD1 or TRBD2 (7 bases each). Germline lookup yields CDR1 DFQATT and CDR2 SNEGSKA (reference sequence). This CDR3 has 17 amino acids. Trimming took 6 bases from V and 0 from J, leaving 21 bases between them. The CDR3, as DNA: TGCAGTGCCAGGGGGTTAGTAGCGGGCCCCTCCTACAATGAGCAGTTCTTC. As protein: CSARGLVAGPSYNEQFF.

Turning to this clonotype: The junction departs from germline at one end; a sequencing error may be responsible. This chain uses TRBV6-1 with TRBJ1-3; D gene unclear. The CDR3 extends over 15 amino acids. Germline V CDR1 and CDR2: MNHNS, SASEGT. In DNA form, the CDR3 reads TGTGCCAGCAGTGAACAACCGAGATCTGGAAACGCCATATATTTT. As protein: CASSEQPRSGNAIYF.

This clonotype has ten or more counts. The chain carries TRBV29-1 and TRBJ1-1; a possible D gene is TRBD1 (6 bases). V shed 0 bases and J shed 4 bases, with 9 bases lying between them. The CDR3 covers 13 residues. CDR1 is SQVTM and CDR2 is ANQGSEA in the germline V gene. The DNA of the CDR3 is TGCAGCGTTGAAGAAGCAGGGGCCACTGAAGCTTTCTTT. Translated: CSVEEAGATEAFF.

The CDR3 sequence is CSARGTSGRARGETQYF. CDR3 bases: TGCAGTGCTAGAGGGACTAGCGGGAGGGCCCGGGGAGAGACCCAGTACTTC. V is TRBV20-1 and J is TRBJ2-5, with 15 bases lining up with TRBD2. The CDR3 covers 17 residues. Trimming removed 1 base from V and 4 bases from J; junction bases left unmatched: 7. Germline values: CDR1 DFQATT, CDR2 SNEGSKA (reference sequence).

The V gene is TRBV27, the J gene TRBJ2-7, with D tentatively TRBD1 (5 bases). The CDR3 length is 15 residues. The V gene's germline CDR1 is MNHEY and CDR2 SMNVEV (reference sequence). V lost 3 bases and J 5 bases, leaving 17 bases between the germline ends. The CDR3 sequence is CASSFKGAGFNEQYF. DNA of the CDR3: TGTGCCAGCAGTTTCAAGGGTGCAGGGTTCAACGAGCAGTACTTC.

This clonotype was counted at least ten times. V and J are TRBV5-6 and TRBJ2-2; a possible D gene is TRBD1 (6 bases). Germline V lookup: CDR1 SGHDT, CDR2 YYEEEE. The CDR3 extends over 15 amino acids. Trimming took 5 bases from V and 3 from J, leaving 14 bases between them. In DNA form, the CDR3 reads TGTGCCAGCAGTCCTGAGACAGGCTACACCGGGGAGCTGTTTTTT. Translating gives CASSPETGYTGELFF.

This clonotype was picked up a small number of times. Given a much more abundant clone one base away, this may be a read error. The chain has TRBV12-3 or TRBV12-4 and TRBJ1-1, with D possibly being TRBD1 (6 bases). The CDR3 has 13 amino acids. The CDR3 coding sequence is TGTGCCAGCAGTCCGGACAGTGGCACTAAAGCTTTCTTT. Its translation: CASSPDSGTKAFF.

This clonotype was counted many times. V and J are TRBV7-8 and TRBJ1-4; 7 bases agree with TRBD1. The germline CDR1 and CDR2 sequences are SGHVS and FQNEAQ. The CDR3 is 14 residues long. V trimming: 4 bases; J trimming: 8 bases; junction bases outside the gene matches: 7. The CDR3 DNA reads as TGTGCCAGCAGCTCCTACAGGGGATGGGAAAAACTGTTTTTT. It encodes CASSSYRGWEKLFF.

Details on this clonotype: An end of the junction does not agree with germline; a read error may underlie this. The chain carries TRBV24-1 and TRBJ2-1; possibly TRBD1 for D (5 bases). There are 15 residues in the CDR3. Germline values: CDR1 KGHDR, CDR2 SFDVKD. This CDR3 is CATSDPGRVNNEQSF. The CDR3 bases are TGTGCCACCAGTGATCCCGGCAGGGTCAACAATGAGCAGTCCTTC.

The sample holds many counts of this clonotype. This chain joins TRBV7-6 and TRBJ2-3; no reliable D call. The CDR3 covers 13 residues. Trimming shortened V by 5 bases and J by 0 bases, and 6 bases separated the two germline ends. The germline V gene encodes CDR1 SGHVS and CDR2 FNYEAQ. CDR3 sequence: CASSARSTDTQYF. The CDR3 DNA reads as TGTGCCAGCAGCGCGCGTAGCACAGATACGCAGTATTTT.

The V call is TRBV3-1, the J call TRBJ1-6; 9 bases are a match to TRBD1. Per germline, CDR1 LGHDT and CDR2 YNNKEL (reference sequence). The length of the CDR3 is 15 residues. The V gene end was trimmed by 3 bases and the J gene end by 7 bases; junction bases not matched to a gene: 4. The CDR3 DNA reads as TGTGCCAGCAGCCAGATACAGGGGGCGAATTCACCCCTCCACTTT. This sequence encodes CASSQIQGANSPLHF.

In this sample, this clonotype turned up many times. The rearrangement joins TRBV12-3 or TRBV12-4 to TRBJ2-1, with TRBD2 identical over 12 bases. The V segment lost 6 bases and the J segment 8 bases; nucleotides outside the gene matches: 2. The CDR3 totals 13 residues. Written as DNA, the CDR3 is TGTGCCAGCAGGACTAGCGGGAGCTATGAGCAGTTCTTC. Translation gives CASRTSGSYEQFF.

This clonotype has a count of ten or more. The CDR3 DNA reads as TGTGCCAGCACGGGACTAGCGGGAGTTGAGACCCAGTACTTC. Its translation: CASTGLAGVETQYF. The rearrangement uses TRBV6-1 and TRBJ2-5; 14 bases match TRBD2. The CDR3 runs to 14 residues. Germline trimming cut 7 bases from V and 5 bases from J; bases unmatched to any gene: 3. Germline assignment: CDR1 MNHNS and CDR2 SASEGT.

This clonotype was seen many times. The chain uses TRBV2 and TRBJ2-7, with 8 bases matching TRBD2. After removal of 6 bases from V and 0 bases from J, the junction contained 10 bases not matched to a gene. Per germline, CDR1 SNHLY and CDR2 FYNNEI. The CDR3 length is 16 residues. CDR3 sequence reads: CASRRSTSGYSYEQYF. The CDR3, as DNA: TGTGCCAGCAGGCGTTCTACTAGCGGCTACTCCTACGAGCAGTACTTC. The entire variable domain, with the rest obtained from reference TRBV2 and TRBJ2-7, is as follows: EPEVTQTPSHQVTQMGQEVILRCVPISNHLYFYWYRQILGQKVEFLVSFYNNEISEKSEIFDDQFSVERPDGSNFTLKIRSTKLEDSAMYFCASRRSTSGYSYEQYFGPGTRLTVT.